This passage covers 8 T cell receptor beta chains from one sample sequenced in a study of blood T cell repertoires in COVID-19. Assay: immunoSEQ multiplex PCR; the TCRdb copy retains only in-frame clones and omits some. The sample records 200,000 to 250,000 clones, 89% being singletons. The sample taken for sequencing was peripheral blood. These receptors were taken from a woman aged 40 to 55 with acute or convalescent COVID-19.

The CDR3 DNA follows: TGTGCCAGCAGCTTATTTCACCGGGACAGGGGGCTTGTAAGCTCTGGAAACACCATATATTTT. It translates to CASSLFHRDRGLVSSGNTIYF. The genes are TRBV7-8 and TRBJ1-3; TRBD1 matches 12 bases. The CDR3 consists of 21 residues. Germline CDR1 reads SGHVS; CDR2 reads FQNEAQ. Trimming cost V 2 bases and J 0 bases; bases outside gene matches: 14.

This rearrangement joins TRBV7-9 to TRBJ1-5; tentative D call: TRBD1 (6 bases). The germline gives CDR1 SEHNR, CDR2 FQNEAQ (reference sequence). CDR3 length equals 14 residues. Between the trimmed V and J ends, which lost 5 bases and 4 bases, there was a span of 12 bases. The CDR3 spells CASSAQQGNQPQHF. The CDR3 bases are TGTGCCAGCAGCGCCCAGCAGGGGAATCAGCCCCAGCATTTT. Based on the CDR3 plus reference TRBV7-9 and TRBJ1-5, the full variable domain is DTGVSQNPRHKITKRGQNVTFRCDPISEHNRLYWYRQTLGQGPEFLTYFQNEAQLEKSRLLSDRFSAERPKGSFSTLEIQRTEQGDSAMYLCASSAQQGNQPQHFGDGTRLSIL.

V gene TRBV27 combines with J gene TRBJ2-2; no reliable D call. V lost 0 bases and J 6 bases, leaving 8 bases between the germline ends. This CDR3 is built from 14 residues. Germline loops: CDR1 MNHEY, CDR2 SMNVEV (reference sequence). CDR3 nucleotide sequence: TGTGCCAGCAGTTTATCGAGAAGTCCCGGGGAGCTGTTTTTT. Protein: CASSLSRSPGELFF.

This clone is a singleton in its sample. The chain links TRBV3-1 (or the pseudogene TRBV3-2) to TRBJ1-2, with D tentatively TRBD1 (6 bases). The CDR3 is 15 residues long. Trimming stripped 3 bases from V and 9 bases from J, with 20 bases between. Germline-derived CDR1 and CDR2 are LGHDT and YNNKEL (reference sequence). The CDR3 nucleotides read TGTGCCAGCAGCCAGCCCCTTCAGGGGCGTTCTAGCTACACCTTC. This encodes CASSQPLQGRSSYTF.

The chain couples TRBV24-1 to TRBJ2-1; the match to TRBD2 covers 8 bases. The CDR3 covers 15 residues. Germline lookup yields CDR1 KGHDR and CDR2 SFDVKD. Germline trimming cut 1 base from V and 6 bases from J; bases unmatched to any gene: 4. DNA of the CDR3: TGTGCCACCAGTGATTTCGGGGGGGGCCCCAATGAGCAGTTCTTC. Amino acid sequence: CATSDFGGGPNEQFF.

V gene TRBV25-1 combines with J gene TRBJ2-1; 7 bases align to TRBD1. CDR1 is MGHDK, CDR2 SYGVNS, per germline. The J segment lost 0 bases and the V segment lost 8 bases, leaving 10 bases of the junction unmatched. The CDR3 totals 16 residues. In nucleotides, the CDR3 is TGTGCCAGCCACCCTAGGACAGGTGCCTCCTACAATGAGCAGTTCTTC. This translates into CASHPRTGASYNEQFF.

This chain joins TRBV10-3 and TRBJ1-5; D may be TRBD1 (5 bases). The CDR3 is 12 residues long. CDR1 ENHRY and CDR2 SYGVKD come from the germline V gene. V was clipped by 10 bases and J by 5 bases, with 12 bases between them. CDR3 nucleotide sequence: TGTGCCACCAGGGAGCCGGATCAGCCCCAGCATTTT. Its protein product is CATREPDQPQHF.

This sequence joins TRBV3-1 (or the pseudogene TRBV3-2) and TRBJ2-1; perhaps TRBD2 as D (5 bases). Per germline, CDR1 LGHDT and CDR2 YNNKEL (reference sequence). CDR3 length: 14 amino acids. V lost 6 bases to trimming and J lost 11 bases, with 20 bases between them. CDR3 DNA sequence: TGTGCCAGCAGTTCCGACTATTTCGGGGAGCAGCAGTTCTTC. Protein sequence: CASSSDYFGEQQFF.